The rows below give T cell receptor beta chains drawn from one sample of a study of blood T cell repertoires in COVID-19. The table came from immunoSEQ multiplex PCR; TCRdb's copy has only in-frame clones and leaves some out. The sample includes under 150,000 clones, approximately 88% of them seen just once. Sequenced material: peripheral blood. Receptor source: a man aged 50 or older with acute or convalescent COVID-19. Both conserved end residues are part of each CDR3. The order of the fields is D gene, J gene, V gene, clone size, CDR3 DNA, CDR3 protein. The D gene is left open where the match is weak. Rows give clone size only sometimes, using once, few, many, or a class for an expanded clone.

>-|TRBJ1-5|TRBV27|-
TGTGCCAGCAGTTTATCGGCAGGGCGCAATCAGCCCCAGCATTTT
CASSLSAGRNQPQHF
>TRBD2|TRBJ2-3|TRBV2|-
TGTGCCAGCAGTGTACATGGTGGGGGGGCAGATACGCAGTATTTT
CASSVHGGGADTQYF
>-|TRBJ2-1|TRBV12-5|-
TGTGCTAGTGGCCCCGACAGTTACAATGAGCAGTTCTTC
CASGPDSYNEQFF
>-|TRBJ2-7|TRBV5-6|-
TGTGCCAGCAGCTTGGAGGGGGGGTTTTCCTACGAGCAGTACTTC
CASSLEGGFSYEQYF
>TRBD2|TRBJ2-7|TRBV5-1|-
TGCGCCAGCAGCGCTACTAGCGGGGCCTACGAGCAGTACTTC
CASSATSGAYEQYF
>-|TRBJ2-3|TRBV5-4|once
TGTGCCAGCAGCTTGGCCTGGAGTCTGGGAGATACGCAGTATTTT
CASSLAWSLGDTQYF
>TRBD2|TRBJ2-2|TRBV6-1|few
TGTGCCAGCAGTGAATTTAGCGGGAGCACCGGGGAGCTGTTTTTT
CASSEFSGSTGELFF
>-|TRBJ1-1|TRBV14|-
TGTGCCAGCAGCCAAGAACGGGGGTTCGCAGAAATGAACACTGAAGCTTTCTTT
CASSQERGFAEMNTEAFF
>TRBD1|TRBJ2-7|TRBV7-8|-
TGTGCCAGCAGCTTAGGAGTGGCCGGGACAGGGGTGGCCTACGAGCAGTACTTC
CASSLGVAGTGVAYEQYF
>-|TRBJ1-5|TRBV2|-
TGTGCCAGCAGGGAAATATATAGCAATCAGCCCCAGCATTTT
CASREIYSNQPQHF
>TRBD2|TRBJ2-7|TRBV5-6|-
TGTGCCAGCAGCCGAATGGGACTAGCGGGAGGAAACGAGCAGTACTTC
CASSRMGLAGGNEQYF
>TRBD1|TRBJ1-2|TRBV6-4|-
TGTGCCAGCAGTAACGGACAGGGAGCTAACTATGGCTACACCTTC
CASSNGQGANYGYTF
>-|TRBJ1-4|TRBV2|-
TGTGCCGGACAGCAGGGTTTAGGGGATAAACTGTTTTTT
CAGQQGLGDKLFF
>TRBD2|TRBJ2-1|TRBV19|-
TGTGCCAGTTCCGGACTAGCGGTATACAATGAGCAGTTCTTC
CASSGLAVYNEQFF
>-|TRBJ2-1|TRBV9|-
TGTGCCAGCAGCGTAGTCGGGAGTAACAATGAGCAGTTCTTC
CASSVVGSNNEQFF
>-|TRBJ2-1|TRBV4-3|once
TGCGCCAGCAGCCAAGGGGGGGAGGCCTACAATGAGCAGTTCTTC
CASSQGGEAYNEQFF
>-|TRBJ1-6|TRBV6-1|-
TGTGCCAGCAGTGACATGGCTAATTCACCCCTCCACTTT
CASSDMANSPLHF
>-|TRBJ2-7|TRBV6-5|-
TGTGCCACCGGGGGCTCCTACGAGCAGTACTTC
CATGGSYEQYF
>TRBD1|TRBJ2-3|TRBV23-1|-
TGCGCCAGCAGACGGGACAGGGGGCATGGTACGCAGTATTTT
CASRRDRGHGTQYF
>TRBD2|TRBJ2-1|TRBV9|once
TGTGCCAGCACCGAGGGACTAGCGGGATACAATGAGCAGTTCTTC
CASTEGLAGYNEQFF
>TRBD2|TRBJ2-5|TRBV5-5|-
TGTGCCAGCAGCCCGGGACTAGCGGGAGTAGGAGAGACCCAGTACTTC
CASSPGLAGVGETQYF
>TRBD2|TRBJ2-7|TRBV7-9|once
TGTGCCAGCAGCTTTGAACTAGCGGGAGGGAGAAACGAGCAGTACTTC
CASSFELAGGRNEQYF
>-|TRBJ2-1|TRBV2|-
TGTGCCAGCAGCCTAAGGTCGGGAACGGCCTACAATGAGCAGTTCTTC
CASSLRSGTAYNEQFF
>TRBD1|TRBJ1-1|TRBV27|once
TGTGCCAGCAGTAAGACAGGGGTTGTGAGTGGGGTTTTCTTT
CASSKTGVVSGVFF
>-|TRBJ1-5|TRBV4-2|-
TGTGCCAGCAGCCAAGGAACAGATAGCAATCAGCCCCAGCATTTT
CASSQGTDSNQPQHF
>-|TRBJ2-5|TRBV7-2|-
TGTGCCAGCAGCTTAAAGGAGGGACAGACCCAGTACTTC
CASSLKEGQTQYF
>TRBD1|TRBJ1-1|TRBV29-1|-
TGCAGCGTAGTTTACCGGGACAGAACTTTCTTT
CSVVYRDRTFF
>TRBD1|TRBJ1-2|TRBV6-5|-
TGTGCCAGCCGACAGGGTAATTACTATGGCTACACCTTC
CASRQGNYYGYTF
>-|TRBJ1-1|TRBV27|-
TGTGCCAGCAGTTTTGGGGCCTTGAACACTGAAGCTTTCTTT
CASSFGALNTEAFF
>TRBD1|TRBJ1-2|TRBV6-5|-
TGTGCCAGCAGTTCTTCCAACGACCGACAGGGAGCCTTC
CASSSSNDRQGAF
>TRBD1|TRBJ1-2|TRBV5-6|few
TGTGCCAGCAGCTTAAACAGGGGCGGTGGCTACACCTTC
CASSLNRGGGYTF
>-|TRBJ1-6|TRBV6-5|-
TGTGCCAGCAGGGATGGACAGTTTTCGAATTCACCCCTCCACTTT
CASRDGQFSNSPLHF
>-|TRBJ2-1|TRBV11-3|-
TGTGCCAGCAGCTTCTCCCTCGGGAGCTCCTACAATGAGCAGTTCTTC
CASSFSLGSSYNEQFF
>-|TRBJ1-2|TRBV7-9|-
TGTGCCAGCAGTCAGGGAGGGAGGGAACTAGATGGCTACACCTTC
CASSQGGRELDGYTF
>-|TRBJ2-3|TRBV27|-
TGTGCCAGCAGTTTGGCCCTCCTAGGCACAGATACGCAGTATTTT
CASSLALLGTDTQYF